The TCR beta chain described here comes from a study of shared clonotypes between healthy human individuals. The wider study: CD4 naive cells filled three plates per donor, CD4 memory three, CD8 naive two and CD8 memory one. Findings and caveats of the study: A reduction in generation probabilities was seen for non-shared clonotypes relative to those shared by all four donors. What rarefaction showed was incomplete sorted-subset sequencing despite large depth.

To note about this clone: The antigen is unknown.

Terminally differentiated effector memory CD45RA+ cells were excluded from the naive CD8 cells, which were CD45RO-negative and positively selected for CCR7. Here immunoSEQ multiplex PCR was the method, and the copy in TCRdb shows in-frame clones only, minus some. The data contain around 1.9 million clones, 90% to 95% of them singletons. The sequenced material came from naive CD8+ T cells from PBMCs. The clonotype originates from a man between 18 and 29 years old in good health. Some clones in this sample may be carry-over from other donors' samples.

CDR3 coding DNA: TGCGCCAGCAGCCAAGGTTTCGGAGGGGACACAATGGGTGGCTACACCTTC. Translation: CASSQGFGGDTMGGYTF. The genes are TRBV4-1 and TRBJ1-2; tentative D call: TRBD1 (6 bases). CDR3 size: 17 residues. V shed 1 base and J shed 7 bases, with 22 bases lying between them. Germline CDR1 and CDR2: MGHRA and YSYEKL.